The 25 T cell receptor beta chains in this list originate from one sample, sequenced in a study of glioma-infiltrating T cells. TCR alpha and beta CDR3 regions were amplified from RNA using iRepertoire nested multiplex PCR. TCRdb used MiXCR to reprocess the multiplex PCR reads, holding one entry per CDR3 protein. The sample yields about 93,000 distinct CDR3 sequences, about 37% seen once. Input material: glioma tissue, nonneoplastic brain tissue, or PBMCs (not recorded which). These receptor sequences come from a human donor with low-grade glioma or glioblastoma, undergoing nonglioma brain surgery, or in good health (not recorded which).

This clonotype was seen repeatedly, ten times or more. J is TRBJ2-7 and V is TRBV29-1, with TRBD1 identical over 7 bases. V lost 5 bases to trimming and J lost 4 bases; unmatched junction nucleotides: 11. CDR1 is SQVTM, CDR2 ANQGSEA, per germline. The CDR3 has 14 residues. DNA of the CDR3: TGCAGCGTTTATTCCAGGGACAGCATATACGAGCAGTACTTC. It is translated as CSVYSRDSIYEQYF.

This clonotype was detected many times. The chain couples TRBV3-1 to TRBJ2-6, with D hard to call. The CDR3 is 16 residues long. Trimming took 0 bases from V and 1 from J, leaving 7 bases between them. The germline gives CDR1 LGHDT, CDR2 YNNKEL (reference sequence). CDR3 sequence reads: CASSQDLGSGANVLTF. The CDR3 region has the DNA TGTGCCAGCAGCCAAGATTTGGGGTCTGGGGCCAACGTCCTGACTTTC.

In its sample, this clonotype was seen many times. The rearrangement links TRBV2 to TRBJ1-4; D gene uncertain. CDR3 size: 15 residues. V lost 2 bases and J 0 bases, leaving 7 bases between the germline ends. CDR1 is SNHLY and CDR2 is FYNNEI in the germline V gene. The CDR3, as DNA: TGTGCCAGCAGTGAACGGGAGTCAACTAATGAAAAACTGTTTTTT. It encodes CASSERESTNEKLFF.

As to this clonotype: Mismatch with germline at one junction end may stem from a read error. The CDR3 DNA is TGCGCCGGCAGCCAAGGGGGATACGGGAGTTACAATGAGCAGTTCTTC. It codes for CAGSQGGYGSYNEQFF. This chain joins TRBV4-1 and TRBJ2-1, with D perhaps TRBD1 or TRBD2 (6 bases each). CDR1 is MGHRA and CDR2 is YSYEKL in the germline V gene. The CDR3 has 16 residues.

A word on this clonotype: This may arise from a read error, as a much more abundant clone is one base away. V is TRBV18 and J is TRBJ2-7; no reliable D call. The CDR3 is 13 residues long. The V end lost 8 bases, the J end lost 6 bases, and 17 bases lay between the germline ends. From germline, CDR1 is KGHSH and CDR2 LQKENI. The CDR3 protein is CASGDLTSIEQYF. The CDR3 DNA sequence: TGTGCCAGCGGAGACCTCACCTCGATCGAGCAGTACTTC.

Notes on this clonotype: One end of the junction fails to match germline, which may point to a read error. The chain links TRBV19 to TRBJ1-4; the D is unclear. Per germline, CDR1 LNHDA and CDR2 SQIVND (reference sequence). The CDR3 runs 16 residues. CDR3 loop: CASSMWEGSANEKLFF. The CDR3, as DNA: TGTGCAAGTAGTATGTGGGAGGGATCGGCTAATGAAAAACTGTTTTTT.

The sample holds many counts of this clonotype. The rearrangement uses TRBV15 and TRBJ2-7; 10 positions match TRBD2. V was clipped by 3 bases and J by 1 base; unmatched bases: 9. Germline loops: CDR1 LNHNV, CDR2 YYDKDF (reference sequence). This CDR3 is 17 amino acids long. This chain's CDR3 is CATSSDRTSGLSYEQYF. CDR3 nucleotide sequence: TGTGCCACCAGCAGTGATAGGACTAGCGGACTGTCCTACGAGCAGTACTTC. Combining the CDR3 with reference TRBV15 and TRBJ2-7 gives the whole variable domain DAMVIQNPRYQVTQFGKPVTLSCSQTLNHNVMYWYQQKSSQAPKLLFHYYDKDFNNEADTPDNFQSRRPNTSFCFLDIRSPGLGDTAMYLCATSSDRTSGLSYEQYFGPGTRLTVT.

In its sample, this clonotype was seen many times. J is TRBJ2-5 and V is TRBV24-1; D call uncertain. Germline V gene sequence: CDR1 KGHDR, CDR2 SFDVKD. The CDR3 is 14 amino acids. V gave up 5 bases and J gave up 1 base, with 10 bases separating them. CDR3 sequence: CATSVGSSQETQYF. CDR3 nucleotides: TGTGCCACCAGTGTTGGTTCGAGCCAAGAGACCCAGTACTTC.

A word on this clonotype: A much larger clone differs by one base, so this may be a read error. The chain couples TRBV25-1 to TRBJ2-7; 7 nucleotides agree with TRBD2. This CDR3 is built from 14 residues. Germline V CDR1 and CDR2: MGHDK, SYGVNS. Trimming cost V 8 bases and J 2 bases; bases outside gene matches: 9. The CDR3 loop reads CASDQRGGPYEQYF. In nucleotides, the CDR3 is TGTGCCAGCGACCAAAGGGGAGGGCCCTACGAGCAGTACTTC.

The CDR3 DNA reads TGTGCCAGCAGCTATAGGGGGACAGGGGGTATCAATGAGCAGTTCTTC. Its translation: CASSYRGTGGINEQFF. V and J are TRBV11-2 and TRBJ2-1; the match to TRBD1 covers 11 bases. Germline values: CDR1 SGHAT, CDR2 FQNNGV. The CDR3 length is 16 residues. Trimming took 4 bases from V and 6 from J; bases not matched to a gene: 8.

A remark on this clonotype: A much more abundant neighbour one base away suggests this may be a read error. V is TRBV2 and J is TRBJ2-1; a possible D gene is TRBD1 (6 bases). This CDR3 has 14 residues. V was trimmed by 4 bases and J by 6 bases, leaving 13 bases between them. Per germline, CDR1 SNHLY and CDR2 FYNNEI. The CDR3 DNA is TGTGCCAGCAGTGGGGGACATGGAGGCAATGAGCAGTTCTTC. This gives the protein CASSGGHGGNEQFF.

J is TRBJ2-7 and V is TRBV6-6; possibly TRBD1 for D (6 bases). CDR3 length: 16 amino acids. Trimming took 4 bases from V and 3 from J, leaving 19 bases between them. Germline values: CDR1 MNHNY, CDR2 SVGAGI (reference sequence). CDR3 protein: CASSFGPGTSFYEQYF. The CDR3 nucleotides read TGTGCCAGCAGTTTCGGACCCGGGACATCCTTCTACGAGCAGTACTTC.

The V call is TRBV28, the J call TRBJ2-1, with D unresolved. Trimming took 3 bases from V and 8 from J, leaving 17 bases between them. Looked up from germline, CDR1 is MDHEN and CDR2 is SYDVKM. The CDR3 covers 15 residues. DNA for the CDR3: TGTGCCAGCAGTTTGGGCTCCCCTGGAGCCTATGAGCAGTTCTTC. Its translation: CASSLGSPGAYEQFF.

The V and J genes are TRBV6-5 and TRBJ2-2, with D perhaps TRBD2 (6 bases). Between the trimmed V and J ends, which lost 5 bases and 9 bases, there was a span of 10 bases. Germline CDR1 is MNHEY and CDR2 is SVGAGI. CDR3 length equals 12 residues. CDR3 DNA: TGTGCCAGCAGTGTACTAGCACGGGAGCTGTTTTTT. It codes for CASSVLARELFF.

The sample holds many counts of this clonotype. V usage is TRBV5-1 and J usage is TRBJ2-7; a weak D match, TRBD1 (6 bases). The germline V gene encodes CDR1 SGHRS and CDR2 YFSETQ. The CDR3 extends over 16 amino acids. Trimming left V 0 bases short and J 4 bases short, with 17 bases between. CDR3 sequence reads: CASSLDPLTGLYEQYF. The DNA of the CDR3 is TGCGCCAGCAGCTTGGACCCGCTGACAGGACTTTACGAGCAGTACTTC.

Details on this clonotype: No conserved phenylalanine or tryptophan ends this CDR3, so it is likely a read error. The limits of the CDR3 on the DNA are not certain, so only TCRdb's listed CDR3 is given. This chain links TRBV27 with TRBJ1-2; the table assigns TRBD1, which was not confirmed against the DNA. The CDR3 sequence runs 12 residues, both termini included. Germline V gene sequence: CDR1 MNHEY, CDR2 SMNVEV (reference sequence). The CDR3 reads CASSSTEYGCTS.

This clonotype was counted a few times. One junction end disagrees with the germline gene, perhaps due to a read error. This chain connects TRBV7-2 to TRBJ2-5; D gene unclear. The CDR3 contains 13 residues. Looked up from germline, CDR1 is SGHTA and CDR2 is FQGNSA. The CDR3 DNA reads as TGTGCCAGCAGCTTAGTTGGTGGAGAGACCAAGTACTTC. Translating gives CASSLVGGETKYF.

Comment on this clonotype: This may stem from a read error, because a much larger clone lies one nucleotide away. The V and J genes are TRBV6-2 or TRBV6-3 and TRBJ2-7; either TRBD1 or TRBD2 may fit D (5 bases each). Germline V CDR1 and CDR2: MNHEY, SVGEGT. The CDR3 covers 13 residues. CDR3: CASSFGGFYEKYF. The CDR3 DNA sequence: TGTGCCAGCAGTTTTGGGGGTTTCTACGAGAAGTACTTC.

Only a few counts were recorded for this clonotype. This chain connects TRBV20-1 to TRBJ2-7, with D unclear. Germline V gives CDR1 DFQATT, CDR2 SNEGSKA (reference sequence). V dropped 8 bases and J dropped 7 bases, with 12 bases sitting between them. CDR3 length equals 10 residues. CDR3 sequence: CSSAAGEQYF. DNA of the CDR3: TGCAGTTCCGCCGCTGGGGAGCAGTACTTC.

About this clonotype itself: Being one base from a much bigger clone, this may be a read error. V gene TRBV7-2 combines with J gene TRBJ1-6; no clear D gene. CDR1 and CDR2 (germline): SGHTA, FQGNSA. CDR3 length equals 15 residues. In DNA, the CDR3 is TGTGCCGGCAGCTTGCGGAGAACGGCTAATTCACCCCTCCACTTT. Amino acids: CAGSLRRTANSPLHF.

The rearrangement joins TRBV6-2 or TRBV6-3 to TRBJ2-1; perhaps TRBD2 as D (6 bases). The ends were cut back, 6 bases at V and 4 bases at J, with 16 bases in the middle. This CDR3 has 15 amino acids. In germline, CDR1 is MNHEY, CDR2 SVGEGT. The CDR3 region is CASSRLEGGYNEQFF. CDR3 nucleotide sequence: TGTGCCAGCAGCCGTCTAGAGGGAGGATACAATGAGCAGTTCTTC.

This clonotype occurred many times. This chain joins TRBV27 and TRBJ1-2; a possible D gene is TRBD1 (6 bases). The ends were cut back, 5 bases at V and 8 bases at J, with 18 bases in the middle. This CDR3 region has 14 residues. Germline lookup yields CDR1 MNHEY and CDR2 SMNVEV (reference sequence). CDR3 sequence: CASSPTTGLVGYTF. The CDR3 DNA reads as TGTGCCAGCAGTCCCACCACAGGGCTGGTCGGCTACACCTTC.

This clonotype came up many times. This sequence joins TRBV28 and TRBJ2-7; 8 nucleotides match TRBD1. V dropped 4 bases and J dropped 1; count of bases not matched to a gene: 6. Germline CDR1 and CDR2: MDHEN and SYDVKM. The CDR3 runs to 15 residues. The CDR3 nucleotides are TGTGCCAGCAGTTCCCCTGGACAGGGATCCTACGAGCAGTACTTC. This encodes CASSSPGQGSYEQYF.

About this clonotype: This could be a read error, since a much larger clone is one nucleotide away. The gene calls are TRBV29-1 and TRBJ2-2, with a tentative D call TRBD2 (6 bases). V gave up 7 bases and J gave up 3 bases, with 12 bases separating them. The CDR3 loop spans 13 amino acids. Germline loops: CDR1 SQVTM, CDR2 ANQGSEA. Here the CDR3 DNA reads TGCAGCGCCGTGGAGGGGTACACCGGGGAGCTGTTTTTT. It encodes CSAVEGYTGELFF.

This clonotype occurred many times. V gene TRBV20-1 combines with J gene TRBJ2-3; 13 bases line up with TRBD2. CDR3 length: 17 residues. The V gene's germline CDR1 is DFQATT and CDR2 SNEGSKA (reference sequence). Trimming removed 6 bases from V and 5 bases from J; junction bases left unmatched: 14. The CDR3 sequence: CSAERTSGSRGQDTQYF. The CDR3 DNA follows: TGCAGTGCCGAGCGGACTAGCGGGAGCAGAGGTCAAGATACGCAGTATTTT.